This entry features one T cell receptor (beta chain) sequence. The repertoire was sequenced with immunoSEQ multiplex PCR; TCRdb's copy has only in-frame clones and lacks some. This table holds some 510,000 clones, approximately 90% found once. The sample comes from a study of blood T cell repertoires in COVID-19. CDR3 length equals 15 residues. Germline V CDR1 and CDR2: SGDLS, YYNGEE. V was shortened by 2 bases and J by 0 bases, with 12 bases between the two germline ends. Participants spanned ages roughly 18 to 90 years and resided in about 24 US areas. Cohorts were based on clinical histories the participants reported.

The receptor was derived from a woman aged 40 to 55 who had recovered from COVID-19. This chain uses TRBV9 with TRBJ2-7, with a possible D match to TRBD1 (6 bases). The specimen sequenced was PBMCs or T cells enriched from blood (not recorded which). The CDR3 protein is CASSVQGTVSYEQYF. CDR3 coding DNA: TGTGCCAGCAGCGTCCAGGGGACGGTCTCCTACGAGCAGTACTTC.